The rows below give T cell receptor beta chains drawn from one sample of a study of CD8 T cells in Susac syndrome. TCRdb analysed the immunoSEQ multiplex PCR reads with MiXCR anew, one entry per CDR3 protein. The sample shows roughly 200,000 distinct CDR3 sequences, around 96% of them seen only once. The sequencing sample was made of CD4+ T cells from PBMCs. Receptor source: a human donor in good health. Each CDR3 is given with its conserved first and last residue. D genes are given only for firm matches.

>TRBV4-2|NA|12|TRBJ1-1
TGTGCCAGCAGCTTGGATGACCTTGGGGCTTTCTTT
CASSLDDLGAFF
>TRBV30|NA|13|TRBJ1-2
TGTGCCTGGACCCCCGAGACGAGCAACGGCTACACCTTC
CAWTPETSNGYTF
>TRBV9|NA|15|TRBJ2-7
TGTGCCAGCAGCGTGACGGAGGGAGTCTTTGGCGAGCAGTACTTC
CASSVTEGVFGEQYF
>TRBV20-1|NA|13|TRBJ2-5
TGCAGTGCTGTTCGCGGGATGGAAGAGACCCAGTACTTC
CSAVRGMEETQYF
>TRBV20-1|NA|15|TRBJ1-5
TGCAGTGCTAGAAGGGAGGGTCCGGGCAATCAGCCCCAGCATTTT
CSARREGPGNQPQHF
>TRBV20-1|TRBD2|12|TRBJ2-1
TGCAGCCCGGGACTAGAAAGGTTTGAGCAGTTCTTC
CSPGLERFEQFF
>TRBV3-1|NA|11|TRBJ1-2
TGTGCCAGCAGCCAAGCCTATGGCTACACCTTC
CASSQAYGYTF
>TRBV5-1|TRBD1|16|TRBJ2-1
TGCGCCAGCAGCTTGGTTGGGACAGGGGTTTTTAATGAGCAGTTCTTC
CASSLVGTGVFNEQFF
>TRBV30|TRBD2|14|TRBJ2-7
TGTGCCTGGAGAATAGCGGGAGGGCCCCGGGAGCAGTACTTC
CAWRIAGGPREQYF
>TRBV3-1|NA|16|TRBJ2-1
TGTGCCAGCAGAAAGGACTCGTGGAGCTCCTACAATGAGCAGTTCTTC
CASRKDSWSSYNEQFF
>TRBV4-1|NA|16|TRBJ1-5
TGCGCCAGCAGCCGGGACGGCGACTTCAGAGATCAGCCCCAGCATTTT
CASSRDGDFRDQPQHF
>TRBV12-3/TRBV12-4|NA|13|TRBJ2-5
TGTGCCAGCAGTCCTTATACGGTCGAGACCCAGTACTTC
CASSPYTVETQYF
>TRBV20-1|NA|14|TRBJ1-5
TGCAGTGCTAGTGGGAACAGGGACATTCAACCCCAGCATTTT
CSASGNRDIQPQHF
>TRBV6-2/TRBV6-3|NA|12|TRBJ1-2
TGTGCCAGCAAGCCAGGTTACTATGGCTACACCTTC
CASKPGYYGYTF
>TRBV27|TRBD2|17|TRBJ2-3
TGTGCCAGCAGCTCCGCCCAGACTAGCGGGGTCACAGATACGCAGTATTTT
CASSSAQTSGVTDTQYF
>TRBV20-1|NA|13|TRBJ2-3
TGCAGTGCTAGTGTAGTCGTCACAGATACGCAGTATTTT
CSASVVVTDTQYF
>TRBV9|NA|14|TRBJ2-7
TGTGCCAGCAGCGTAGAAAGCGACCCCTACGAGCAGTACTTC
CASSVESDPYEQYF
>TRBV2|NA|14|TRBJ1-2
TGTGCCAGCAGGGGACACGCGACTGGGGTGGGCTACACCTTC
CASRGHATGVGYTF